This entry describes one T cell receptor (beta chain). Its antigen is not known. Regarding time point: week 23, last vaccination. Every vaccination contained 300 ug of the mutant IDH1 20-mer peptide and was paired with topical imiquimod. The data were taken from a study of a mutant IDH1 vaccine in newly diagnosed glioma. The overall study: Vaccination started 4-6 weeks after radiotherapy alone, or with temozolomide cycles.

The CDR3 spans 15 residues. The V segment lost 4 bases and the J segment 2 bases; nucleotides outside the gene matches: 2. Germline V lookup: CDR1 WNHNN, CDR2 SYGVQD (reference sequence). TCRdb's table, derived via immunoSEQ multiplex PCR, lists solely in-frame clones and lacks some. The data show some 80,000 clones, around 83% seen once. The clonotype originates from a woman between 45 and 65 years old with glioma. This specimen was PBMCs, taken from a glioma patient whose treatment included an IDH1 peptide vaccine. The chain uses TRBV10-1 and TRBJ2-7; 13 nucleotides agree with TRBD2. CDR3 in DNA: TGCGCCAGCAGTGCGGGGACTAGCGGGACCTACGAGCAGTACTTC. The encoded protein is CASSAGTSGTYEQYF.